A selection of T cell receptor beta chains follows, all from one sample in a study of response to subunit inactivated influenza vaccine. TCRdb re-derived calls from the RT-PCR reads in MiXCR, one entry per CDR3 protein. The repertoire holds about 520,000 distinct CDR3 sequences, with approximately 10% as singletons. The sequencing used PBMCs from blood, collected 45 days after vaccination. The receptor source for this set is a man in his fifties who received an inactivated influenza vaccine. CDR3s include the opening cysteine and the closing phenylalanine or tryptophan. The order of the fields is V gene, D gene, J gene, clone size, CDR3 protein, CDR3 DNA. A D gene is named only where the DNA matches it firmly. Only part of the rows carry a size: once, few, many, or a class if the clone is expanded.

>TRBV4-3|TRBD2|TRBJ2-4|-
CASSQDRGLAARLAKNIQYF
TGCGCCAGCAGCCAAGATCGGGGACTAGCGGCCCGCCTAGCCAAAAACATTCAGTACTTC
>TRBV20-1|-|TRBJ1-5|many
CSATRGGNQPQHF
TGCAGTGCTACCCGGGGGGGTAATCAGCCCCAGCATTTT
>TRBV7-2|TRBD2|TRBJ2-5|-
CASSSRIAGVETQYF
TGTGCCAGCAGCTCTAGAATAGCGGGAGTAGAGACCCAGTACTTC
>TRBV27|-|TRBJ1-2|many
CASSPRRGEDGYTF
TGTGCCAGCAGTCCCAGAAGGGGGGAAGATGGCTACACCTTC
>TRBV12-3/TRBV12-4|TRBD1|TRBJ2-1|-
CASSRQGFGYSGNEQFF
TGTGCCAGCTCCCGACAGGGGTTCGGCTACTCCGGCAATGAGCAGTTCTTC
>TRBV12-3/TRBV12-4|TRBD2|TRBJ2-3|many
CASSLSLAGTDTQYF
TGTGCCAGCAGTTTAAGTCTAGCGGGCACAGATACGCAGTATTTT
>TRBV29-1|-|TRBJ2-1|few
CSVEGSPGRPPYNEQFF
TGCAGCGTTGAAGGGAGCCCGGGACGCCCTCCTTACAATGAGCAGTTCTTC
>TRBV6-1|TRBD1|TRBJ1-4|many
CASSPGTGRGKLFF
TGTGCCAGCAGCCCCGGGACAGGGCGAGGAAAACTGTTTTTT
>TRBV29-1|TRBD1|TRBJ2-7|-
CSVEITGTEPTEQYF
TGCAGCGTGGAAATAACCGGGACAGAGCCTACGGAGCAGTACTTC
>TRBV3-1|TRBD1|TRBJ1-5|-
CASSHTGDQPQHF
TGTGCCAGCAGCCACACAGGGGATCAGCCCCAGCATTTT
>TRBV28|-|TRBJ2-1|-
CASSRSFYNEQFF
TGTGCCAGCAGTCGGTCCTTCTACAATGAGCAGTTCTTC
>TRBV2|-|TRBJ2-7|-
CASSEGVYEQYF
TGTGCCAGCAGTGAAGGGGTCTACGAGCAGTACTTC
>TRBV12-3/TRBV12-4|-|TRBJ2-7|-
CASSLGDGEPYEQYF
TGTGCCAGCAGTTTAGGGGACGGTGAACCCTACGAGCAGTACTTC
>TRBV5-1|-|TRBJ2-3|many
CASSLGQVTDTQYF
TGCGCCAGCAGCTTGGGACAGGTAACAGATACGCAGTATTTT
>TRBV3-1|TRBD2|TRBJ2-1|few
CASSQSSGKVHEQFF
TGTGCCAGCAGCCAGTCTAGCGGAAAGGTCCATGAGCAGTTCTTC
>TRBV12-3/TRBV12-4|TRBD1|TRBJ1-2|-
CASSLSRGQVTNYGYTF
TGTGCCAGCAGTTTGTCCAGGGGGCAGGTTACGAACTATGGCTACACCTTC
>TRBV28|-|TRBJ2-7|few
CASSLEAFTYEQYF
TGTGCCAGCAGTTTGGAAGCGTTTACCTACGAGCAGTACTTC
>TRBV20-1|TRBD1|TRBJ2-5|few
CSARGTGAEETQYF
TGCAGTGCTAGAGGGACAGGGGCGGAGGAGACCCAGTACTTC